What follows are 14 T cell receptor beta chains derived from one specimen sequenced in a study of regulatory T cells in long-lasting Graves disease. As for time point: persistent/refractory GD, antithyroid drugs over 5 years with positive TRAb. The TCR library was made from RNA extracted from PBMCs. Through Arm-PCR of CDR3 regions and iRepertoire HTBI primers, TCR beta libraries were built. TCRdb used MiXCR to reprocess the multiplex PCR reads, holding one entry per CDR3 protein. Counted here are about 420,000 distinct CDR3 sequences, 23% occurring once; the ten biggest clones make up approximately 26%. The sequenced sample was peripheral blood mononuclear cells (PBMCs), obtained when the disease was refractory, from a patient treated with antithyroid drugs. Source of these receptors: a female donor with Graves disease.

In its sample, this clonotype was seen a few times. The CDR3 loop is CASTLNSGGEPQHF. CDR3 DNA sequence: TGTGCCAGCACCCTGAACTCAGGGGGTGAGCCCCAGCATTTT. J is TRBJ1-5 and V is TRBV12-3 or TRBV12-4; TRBD1 agrees at 7 bases. V shed 7 bases and J 8 bases; nucleotides not matched to a gene: 11. The CDR3 has 14 amino acids.

This clonotype has just a few counts. The chain has TRBV20-1 and TRBJ1-6, with 10 bases lining up with TRBD1. Germline trimming cut 3 bases from V and 7 bases from J; bases unmatched to any gene: 18. The length of the CDR3 is 19 residues. Germline assignment: CDR1 DFQATT and CDR2 SNEGSKA (reference sequence). CDR3: CSARPGDRGRPGDNSPLHF. CDR3 DNA sequence: TGCAGTGCTAGGCCTGGGGACAGGGGTCGTCCCGGAGACAATTCACCCCTCCACTTT.

In its sample, this clonotype was seen many times. This sequence joins TRBV9 and TRBJ2-7; maybe TRBD2 (5 bases). V was clipped by 0 bases and J by 1 base, with 8 bases between them. The germline V gene has CDR1 SGDLS and CDR2 YYNGEE. This CDR3 spans 14 amino acids. The CDR3 region is CASSVGGSSYEQYF. CDR3 in DNA: TGTGCCAGCAGCGTAGGAGGGAGTTCCTACGAGCAGTACTTC.

This rearrangement joins TRBV30 to TRBJ1-1, with D possibly being TRBD1 (5 bases). Trimming cost V 3 bases and J 4 bases, with 9 bases left between them. The CDR3 contains 12 residues. Per germline, CDR1 GTSNPN and CDR2 SVGIG (reference sequence). The CDR3 sequence is CAWSSTATEAFF. The CDR3 nucleotides are TGTGCCTGGAGCTCGACAGCCACTGAAGCTTTCTTT.

The V call is TRBV5-4, the J call TRBJ1-2, with D possibly TRBD1 on 6 matching bases. CDR3 length: 12 residues. With 1 base removed from V and 8 bases from J, the gap between germline ends came to 9 bases. CDR1 and CDR2 (germline): SGHNT, YYREEE (reference sequence). The CDR3 protein is CASSLTGKGYTF. The CDR3 DNA follows: TGTGCCAGCAGCTTGACAGGGAAAGGCTACACCTTC.

The rearrangement links TRBV29-1 to TRBJ2-7; unclear D gene. CDR1 SQVTM and CDR2 ANQGSEA come from the germline V gene. This CDR3 is built from 12 residues. Trimming took 3 bases from V and 6 from J, leaving 12 bases between them. CDR3 amino acids: CSVESSNLEQYF. The CDR3, as DNA: TGCAGCGTTGAGAGTTCGAATCTCGAGCAGTACTTC.

This clonotype has a count of ten or more. This chain uses TRBV2 with TRBJ1-2; no definite D call. The V end was cut by 10 bases, the J end by 2 bases, with 14 bases between. CDR3 length equals 13 residues. Germline V gene data show CDR1 as SNHLY and CDR2 as FYNNEI. The CDR3 loop is CATQGAVNYGYTF. Written as DNA, the CDR3 is TGTGCCACTCAAGGTGCTGTAAACTATGGCTACACCTTC.

This chain connects TRBV4-3 to TRBJ1-4; D unresolved. Germline V gene data show CDR1 as LGHNA and CDR2 as YSLEER. The CDR3 sequence is 15 residues long. V was trimmed by 5 bases and J by 0 bases, leaving 10 bases between them. CDR3 DNA: TGCGCCAGCAGCGGCGACGTGGCAACTAATGAAAAACTGTTTTTT. Translating it yields CASSGDVATNEKLFF.

This clonotype was found many times. V gene TRBV27 combines with J gene TRBJ1-4, with TRBD1 matching 7 bases. Germline V gene lookup returns CDR1 MNHEY and CDR2 SMNVEV (reference sequence). CDR3 length equals 13 residues. Germline trimming cut 8 bases from V and 4 bases from J; bases unmatched to any gene: 4. CDR3 nucleotide sequence: TGTGCCAGCCGACAGGGATTTAATGAAAAACTGTTTTTT. Protein sequence: CASRQGFNEKLFF.

The J gene is TRBJ2-1, the V gene TRBV3-1, with D perhaps TRBD1 or TRBD2 (6 bases each). Germline CDR1 is LGHDT and CDR2 is YNNKEL (reference sequence). The CDR3 is made up of 14 amino acids. V was pared by 7 bases and J by 6 bases, with 16 bases between. The CDR3 is CASKAGGASNEQFF. CDR3 sequence (DNA): TGTGCCAGCAAGGCCGGGGGCGCGTCCAATGAGCAGTTCTTC.

The chain uses TRBV4-1 and TRBJ1-5, with 9 nucleotides matching TRBD1. The germline V gene encodes CDR1 MGHRA and CDR2 YSYEKL. This CDR3 has 15 residues. V shed 3 bases and J 5 bases; nucleotides not matched to a gene: 5. The CDR3 sequence: CASSHRTGEDQPQHF. The CDR3 coding sequence is TGCGCCAGCAGCCACAGGACAGGGGAGGATCAGCCCCAGCATTTT.

This clonotype showed up just a few times. The CDR3: CASSLTAGGDEQYF. The DNA for the CDR3 is TGTGCCAGCAGCCTTACAGCGGGAGGGGACGAGCAGTACTTC. This chain joins TRBV3-1 and TRBJ2-7; TRBD2 matches 10 bases. CDR1 LGHDT and CDR2 YNNKEL come from the germline V gene (reference sequence). The CDR3 contains 14 residues. The V gene end was trimmed by 4 bases and the J gene end by 5 bases; junction bases not matched to a gene: 5.

This clonotype occurred many times. The V call is TRBV28, the J call TRBJ1-1; D uncertain. The CDR3 consists of 15 residues. In germline, CDR1 is MDHEN, CDR2 SYDVKM. Trimming cost V 6 bases and J 2 bases, with 16 bases left between them. The CDR3 reads CASRSTRTDNTEAFF. The CDR3 region has the DNA TGTGCCAGCAGATCAACTCGGACGGACAACACTGAAGCTTTCTTT.

The DNA for the CDR3 is TGTGCCAGCAGCTTAGAGCAGATAGCGGGAGCACGTGAGCAGTTCTTC. It specifies CASSLEQIAGAREQFF. J is TRBJ2-1 and V is TRBV11-2, with 9 bases identical to TRBD2. Trimming at V came to 0 bases and at J to 9 bases, leaving 9 bases not matched to a gene. The germline V gene has CDR1 SGHAT and CDR2 FQNNGV. The CDR3 runs 16 residues.